What follows is one T cell receptor (beta chain) and its context. Original data processing: Nucleated cell number was recorded as an estimate derived from reference gene primer amplification. Here immunoSEQ multiplex PCR was the method, and the copy in TCRdb shows in-frame clones only, minus some. The DNA was the basis for D and trimming; V, J and clone size are from that table. This table has about 130,000 clones, approximately 80% appearing once. The entry originates in a study of blood T cell repertoires in COVID-19. The wider study: T cells, B-cell-depleted T cells, or PBMCs supplied cDNA or gDNA.

Material for sequencing was peripheral blood. The receptor was derived from a man in his forties with active or convalescent COVID-19.

The CDR3 is CASSAGPGLGLGETQYF. The CDR3 DNA sequence: TGTGCCAGCAGCGCCGGCCCGGGACTGGGGTTAGGAGAGACCCAGTACTTC. The rearrangement links TRBV9 to TRBJ2-5, with D perhaps matching TRBD2 (6 bases). V shed 3 bases and J shed 4 bases, with 22 bases lying between them. CDR1 and CDR2 from the germline V gene are SGDLS and YYNGEE. This CDR3 is 17 amino acids long.